The TCR beta chain described here comes from a study of glioma-infiltrating T cells after dendritic cell vaccination. The overall study: Patients received autologous tumor lysate-pulsed dendritic cell vaccination between about 2002 and 2012. General study findings and limits: Longer survival after dendritic cell vaccination followed higher pretreatment TIL content.

Amplification used 60 V beta primers and 13 J beta primers. The assay was immunoSEQ multiplex PCR, and TCRdb's table has in-frame clones only and misses some. This sample carries 70,000 to 90,000 clones, about four fifths of them seen once, and the ten largest clones take around 6.5%. Comment on this clone: What it binds is unknown.

Germline CDR1 SGHRS, CDR2 YFSETQ. This CDR3 spans 15 amino acids. Between the trimmed V and J ends, which lost 0 bases and 4 bases, there was a span of 13 bases. Time point given: after dendritic cell vaccination, including at tumor progression/relapse. The sequence came from a human donor with glioblastoma. The source material was blood, sampled after dendritic cell vaccination. This chain uses TRBV5-1 with TRBJ2-5; perhaps TRBD2 as D (6 bases). Here the CDR3 reads CASSLGQDGGETQYF. In DNA form, the CDR3 reads TGCGCCAGCAGCTTGGGCCAAGACGGGGGAGAGACCCAGTACTTC.